A single sample gave rise to the 26 T cell receptor beta chains below, sequenced in a study of breast tumors, draining lymph nodes, adjacent tissues. MiXCR, applied by TCRdb to the multiplex PCR reads, yields one record per CDR3 protein. This table has about 230,000 distinct CDR3 sequences, about 30% appearing once. Axillary draining lymph nodes of breast cancer patients supplied the node samples. The sequenced sample was axillary lymph node tissue. The origin of the receptors is a female donor with breast cancer. Some clones in this sample may be carry-over from other donors' samples.

This clonotype was recorded only once. This chain connects TRBV12-3 or TRBV12-4 to TRBJ1-2, with D possibly matching TRBD1 (5 bases). The CDR3 contains 18 residues. V was pared by 5 bases and J by 0 bases, with 22 bases between. This CDR3 is CASSTRGVARAANYGYTF. The DNA of the CDR3 is TGTGCCAGCAGTACGCGGGGGGTTGCACGAGCAGCTAACTATGGCTACACCTTC.

The chain uses TRBV18 and TRBJ1-1; no reliable D call. CDR1 and CDR2 (germline): KGHSH, LQKENI. This CDR3 contains 12 residues. Trimming took 0 bases from V and 9 from J, leaving 8 bases between them. The CDR3 sequence: CASSPPGDKAFF. CDR3 DNA sequence: TGTGCCAGCTCACCACCGGGTGATAAAGCTTTCTTT. The whole variable domain, filled in from reference TRBV18 and TRBJ1-1, reads NAGVMQNPRHLVRRRGQEARLRCSPMKGHSHVYWYRQLPEEGLKFMVYLQKENIIDESGMPKERFSAEFPKEGPSILRIQQVVRGDSAAYFCASSPPGDKAFFGQGTRLTVV.

The V call is TRBV4-1, the J call TRBJ1-2; D call uncertain. This CDR3 spans 14 amino acids. The V gene lost 4 bases and the J gene lost 6 bases, with 15 bases spanning the gap. Germline loops: CDR1 MGHRA, CDR2 YSYEKL. The CDR3 DNA reads as TGCGCCAGCAGCCGCGGTCCGGGGTCTCATGGCTACACCTTC. This sequence encodes CASSRGPGSHGYTF.

This clonotype has ten or more counts. This chain uses TRBV2 with TRBJ2-1; possibly TRBD2 for D (5 bases). The V end was cut by 10 bases, the J end by 3 bases, with 19 bases between. CDR3 length: 15 amino acids. Germline CDR1 and CDR2: SNHLY and FYNNEI. In DNA form, the CDR3 reads TGTGCCACCGAATTCCGGGGAGTCTACTACAATGAGCAGTTCTTC. Residues: CATEFRGVYYNEQFF.

This clonotype was observed many times. V usage is TRBV18 and J usage is TRBJ2-5, with TRBD2 as a possible D gene (6 bases). Trimming took 3 bases from V and 5 from J, leaving 10 bases between them. CDR3 length equals 13 residues. Germline assignment: CDR1 KGHSH and CDR2 LQKENI. For the CDR3, the DNA is TGTGCCAGCTCACCTACCAGCGGGGAGACCCAGTACTTC. Protein product: CASSPTSGETQYF.

This clonotype was seen ten or more times. CDR3 amino acids: CASSSTDRVNQPQHF. The CDR3 region has the DNA TGTGCCAGCAGTTCTACAGACAGGGTTAATCAGCCCCAGCATTTT. The rearrangement joins TRBV6-5 to TRBJ1-5; TRBD1 agrees at 7 bases. J was trimmed by 4 bases and V by 4 bases; bases with no gene match: 7. Germline assignment: CDR1 MNHEY and CDR2 SVGAGI. This CDR3 has 15 residues.

Ten or more counts support this clonotype. This chain uses TRBV4-1 with TRBJ2-7, with 7 bases aligning to TRBD1. The CDR3 is 15 residues long. The J segment lost 3 bases and the V segment lost 4 bases, leaving 9 bases of the junction unmatched. CDR1 is MGHRA and CDR2 is YSYEKL in the germline V gene. This CDR3 reads CASSLEQGSIYEQYF. CDR3 nucleotides: TGCGCCAGCAGCCTTGAACAGGGGTCCATCTACGAGCAGTACTTC.

The sample holds many counts of this clonotype. The genes are TRBV28 and TRBJ2-7; D gene ambiguous. CDR3 length: 13 amino acids. The V gene lost 7 bases and the J gene lost 3 bases, with 13 bases spanning the gap. CDR1 MDHEN and CDR2 SYDVKM come from the germline V gene. The chain's CDR3 is CASTSYSNYEQYF. In nucleotides, the CDR3 is TGTGCCAGCACTTCGTACAGCAACTACGAGCAGTACTTC.

The rearrangement links TRBV12-3 or TRBV12-4 to TRBJ1-3; 7 bases align to TRBD1. This CDR3 region has 13 residues. Losses at the gene ends were 1 base for V and 8 bases for J; bases not matched to a gene: 2. This chain's CDR3 is CASSLDRGYTIYF. The CDR3 DNA sequence: TGTGCCAGCAGTTTAGACAGGGGCTACACCATATATTTT.

In this sample, this clonotype turned up many times. This chain links TRBV19 with TRBJ1-2; D gene ambiguous. This CDR3 contains 16 residues. CDR1 is LNHDA, CDR2 SQIVND, per germline (reference sequence). Between the trimmed V and J ends, which lost 3 bases and 8 bases, there was a span of 22 bases. The CDR3 DNA follows: TGTGCCAGTAGTATCTCAGTTGGCGGACCCCTATCAGGCTACACCTTC. Residues: CASSISVGGPLSGYTF.

This clonotype was found many times. The V gene is TRBV11-3, the J gene TRBJ1-3; D is unclear. CDR3 length equals 15 residues. Between the trimmed V and J ends, which lost 2 bases and 0 bases, there was a span of 8 bases. Germline-derived CDR1 and CDR2 are SGHNT and YENEEA. The DNA for the CDR3 is TGTGCCAGCAGCTTACGGCCGGACTCTGGAAACACCATATATTTT. Its translation: CASSLRPDSGNTIYF.

This chain uses TRBV14 with TRBJ1-1; D is unresolved. CDR1 is SGHDN, CDR2 FVKESK, per germline. Trimming removed 2 bases at V and 2 bases at J, with 6 bases between. The CDR3 is 13 residues long. In DNA form, the CDR3 reads TGTGCCAGCAGCCAAAACATTAACACTGAAGCTTTCTTT. Encoded protein: CASSQNINTEAFF.

The V call is TRBV6-6, the J call TRBJ1-1, with a possible D match to TRBD1 (5 bases). From germline, CDR1 is MNHNY and CDR2 SVGAGI (reference sequence). Trimming cost V 6 bases and J 9 bases, with 20 bases left between them. There are 14 residues in the CDR3. CDR3 sequence: CASSESASGTKAFF. CDR3 DNA sequence: TGTGCCAGCAGCGAGTCGGCTTCAGGGACTAAAGCTTTCTTT.

This clonotype was counted many times. This chain links TRBV7-3 with TRBJ2-3, with 7 nucleotides matching TRBD2. The length of the CDR3 is 15 residues. V lost 5 bases, J lost 6 bases, and 11 bases stayed unmatched. In germline, CDR1 is SGHTA, CDR2 FQGTGA. CDR3 sequence (DNA): TGTGCCAGCAGCCCCCACGGGGGGACGGCGGATACGCAGTATTTT. Encoded protein: CASSPHGGTADTQYF.

The CDR3 spells CASSPRLAGGYSGANVLTF. CDR3 DNA: TGTGCCAGCAGCCCGAGACTAGCGGGAGGCTACTCTGGGGCCAACGTCCTGACTTTC. This rearrangement joins TRBV9 to TRBJ2-6, with 13 positions matching TRBD2. The CDR3 covers 19 residues. V was clipped by 4 bases and J by 0 bases; unmatched bases: 7. Germline CDR1 SGDLS, CDR2 YYNGEE.

In this sample, this clonotype turned up a few times. It may be a read error: a sequence one base away is much more abundant. CDR3 bases: TGCAGTGCTAGAGTAAAGGCGGGAGCTCCAGAGACCCAGTACTTC. Translating gives CSARVKAGAPETQYF. The chain carries TRBV20-1 and TRBJ2-5, with 7 bases lining up with TRBD2. Unmatched junction bases numbered 9, after V lost 1 base and J lost 4 bases. Germline V CDR1 and CDR2: DFQATT, SNEGSKA (reference sequence). The CDR3 covers 15 residues.

The rearrangement uses TRBV12-3 or TRBV12-4 and TRBJ2-2; TRBD2 matches at 9 bases. With 9 bases clipped from V and 4 bases from J, the junction kept 12 bases outside the gene matches. CDR3 length: 16 amino acids. CDR3 protein: CASSRTPGLATGELFF. CDR3 coding DNA: TGTGCCAGTAGCCGCACCCCGGGACTAGCCACCGGGGAGCTGTTTTTT.

This clonotype was seen a single time. Given a much more abundant clone one base away, this may be a read error. This chain joins TRBV5-4 and TRBJ2-3; 13 bases align to TRBD2. Per the germline V gene, CDR1 is SGHNT and CDR2 is YYREEE (reference sequence). This CDR3 comprises 17 residues. The CDR3 here is CASSLGTSGVSTGTQYF. Written as DNA, the CDR3 is TGTGCCAGCAGCTTAGGGACTAGCGGGGTTAGCACAGGTACGCAGTATTTT.

This clonotype was recorded many times. V usage is TRBV11-3 and J usage is TRBJ1-2; 7 bases fit TRBD1. J was trimmed by 2 bases and V by 5 bases; bases with no gene match: 8. Germline V lookup: CDR1 SGHNT, CDR2 YENEEA. There are 15 residues in the CDR3. CDR3 region: CASSPVWGQNYGYTF. DNA for the CDR3: TGTGCCAGCAGCCCCGTTTGGGGACAGAACTATGGCTACACCTTC.

This clonotype has ten or more counts. This chain links TRBV6-6 with TRBJ2-3; D unresolved. This CDR3 region has 12 residues. Trimming shortened V by 5 bases and J by 6 bases, and 9 bases separated the two germline ends. Looked up from germline, CDR1 is MNHNY and CDR2 is SVGAGI (reference sequence). DNA of the CDR3: TGTGCCAGCAGTCTCCGGGCGGATACGCAGTATTTT. It specifies CASSLRADTQYF.

A note on this clonotype: Germline is not matched at one junction end, which may reflect a read error. The chain carries TRBV6-1 and TRBJ2-3; 8 nucleotides match TRBD2. From germline, CDR1 is MNHNS and CDR2 SASEGT. The CDR3 length is 14 residues. Written as DNA, the CDR3 is TGTGCCAGCAGCTTTAGCGGGGCCACAGGTACGCAGTATTTT. Translated: CASSFSGATGTQYF.

This clonotype was seen at least ten times. The chain recombines TRBV14 with TRBJ2-5; a weak D match, TRBD2 (5 bases). Germline CDR1 reads SGHDN; CDR2 reads FVKESK. The CDR3 is 14 amino acids. V was trimmed by 0 bases and J by 6 bases, leaving 11 bases between them. CDR3 protein: CASSQERDPKTQYF. The CDR3 DNA reads TGTGCCAGCAGCCAAGAACGGGATCCGAAGACCCAGTACTTC.

The chain carries TRBV29-1 and TRBJ2-7; 16 bases are shared with TRBD2. This CDR3 has 15 residues. Trimming removed 7 bases from V and 3 bases from J; junction bases left unmatched: 6. Germline V CDR1 and CDR2: SQVTM, ANQGSEA. In DNA form, the CDR3 reads TGCAGCGCTGGGGGACTAGCGGGAGGGGGCTACGAGCAGTACTTC. Translated: CSAGGLAGGGYEQYF.

This chain joins TRBV24-1 and TRBJ2-5, with unresolved D. The CDR3 runs 14 residues. V was cut by 5 bases and J by 5 bases, with 14 bases left in between. Germline CDR1 reads KGHDR; CDR2 reads SFDVKD. The CDR3 bases are TGTGCCACCAGTGTGGGTAGCAGACGGGAGACCCAGTACTTC. Protein product: CATSVGSRRETQYF.

At least ten counts were recorded for this clonotype. The rearrangement links TRBV6-5 to TRBJ1-5; D not certain. The CDR3 has 13 amino acids. Germline loops: CDR1 MNHEY, CDR2 SVGAGI. V was pared by 5 bases and J by 3 bases, with 8 bases between. The CDR3 sequence: CASSDKTNQPQHF. In nucleotides, the CDR3 is TGTGCCAGCAGTGACAAGACCAATCAGCCCCAGCATTTT.

This clonotype was detected many times. The V and J genes are TRBV5-6 and TRBJ1-2; perhaps TRBD1 as D (5 bases). CDR1 is SGHDT, CDR2 YYEEEE, per germline. This CDR3 has 13 residues. Trimming took 1 base from V and 6 from J, leaving 10 bases between them. The CDR3 is CASSLTRQHGYTF. The CDR3 DNA reads TGTGCCAGCAGCTTGACCCGACAGCATGGCTACACCTTC.